The next 31 T cell receptor beta chains were all read from a single sample in a study of beta chain features in type 1 diabetes. Findings and caveats of the study: Type 1 diabetes patients showed a moderate but significant shortening of TCRB CDR3s in all four CD4+ subsets.

Their antigens remain unidentified. Since all of the isolated RNA was reverse transcribed, expressed TCRB transcripts were what got sequenced. The repertoire was sequenced with immunoSEQ multiplex PCR; TCRdb's copy has only in-frame clones and lacks some. The top ten hold about 0.012% of the sample, which has roughly 240,000 clones, approximately 24% seen once. The sample taken for sequencing was naive CD4+ T cells from blood. These receptors were obtained from a woman under 40 with type 1 diabetes.

This clone has more than one count but fewer than ten. The V gene is TRBV15, the J gene TRBJ2-7; 7 positions agree with TRBD1. CDR1 and CDR2 from the germline V gene are LNHNV and YYDKDF (reference sequence). CDR3 size: 16 residues. Trimming at V came to 2 bases and at J to 2 bases, leaving 9 bases not matched to a gene. Here the CDR3 reads CATSRLDRVEPYEQYF. The CDR3 DNA follows: TGTGCCACCAGCAGACTAGACAGGGTGGAACCCTACGAGCAGTACTTC.

The chain has TRBV30 and TRBJ2-1; 14 positions match TRBD2. The CDR3 contains 14 residues. Germline V gene data show CDR1 as GTSNPN and CDR2 as SVGIG (reference sequence). Germline trimming cut 6 bases from V and 8 bases from J; bases unmatched to any gene: 6. The CDR3 sequence: CACGTSGSNDEQFF. The CDR3, as DNA: TGTGCCTGCGGGACTAGCGGGAGTAACGATGAGCAGTTCTTC.

The chain joins TRBV7-6 to TRBJ2-1; 9 nucleotides agree with TRBD1. In germline, CDR1 is SGHVS, CDR2 FNYEAQ. The length of the CDR3 is 15 residues. After removal of 3 bases from V and 3 bases from J, the junction contained 3 bases not matched to a gene. The DNA of the CDR3 is TGTGCCAGCAGCTTCTCGGGACAGGGCTACAATGAGCAGTTCTTC. Residues: CASSFSGQGYNEQFF.

The chain recombines TRBV7-9 with TRBJ2-7; possible D gene TRBD1, 6 bases. Between the trimmed V and J ends, which lost 4 bases and 2 bases, there was a span of 12 bases. Germline V lookup: CDR1 SEHNR, CDR2 FQNEAQ (reference sequence). The CDR3 is 14 residues long. CDR3 sequence reads: CASSSKTGTYEQYF. In DNA, the CDR3 is TGTGCCAGCAGCTCTAAGACAGGTACCTACGAGCAGTACTTC. Based on the CDR3 plus reference TRBV7-9 and TRBJ2-7, the full variable domain is DTGVSQNPRHKITKRGQNVTFRCDPISEHNRLYWYRQTLGQGPEFLTYFQNEAQLEKSRLLSDRFSAERPKGSFSTLEIQRTEQGDSAMYLCASSSKTGTYEQYFGPGTRLTVT.

The chain carries TRBV11-3 and TRBJ2-2; 9 bases map to TRBD2. The germline CDR1 and CDR2 sequences are SGHNT and YENEEA. With 0 bases clipped from V and 7 bases from J, the junction kept 9 bases outside the gene matches. The CDR3 is 17 amino acids. The CDR3 reads CASSLERASGTVGELFF. The CDR3 bases are TGTGCCAGCAGCTTAGAGCGGGCTAGCGGGACCGTCGGGGAGCTGTTTTTT.

This clone was detected only a few times. This chain connects TRBV29-1 to TRBJ2-7, with D possibly TRBD2 on 6 matching bases. The CDR3 is made up of 13 amino acids. Trimming removed 7 bases from V and 3 bases from J, with 16 bases in between. In germline, CDR1 is SQVTM, CDR2 ANQGSEA. CDR3 DNA sequence: TGCAGCGGCGGGGATGCTAGCGACTACGAGCAGTACTTC. Its protein product is CSGGDASDYEQYF.

This clone was counted a few times. V and J are TRBV28 and TRBJ1-2; 10 nucleotides match TRBD1. Germline values: CDR1 MDHEN, CDR2 SYDVKM. Losses at the gene ends were 7 bases for V and 8 bases for J; bases not matched to a gene: 13. The CDR3 covers 15 residues. The CDR3 spells CASTSPTGGPRGYTF. In nucleotides, the CDR3 is TGTGCCAGCACCTCCCCGACAGGGGGCCCTCGGGGCTACACCTTC.

The chain links TRBV7-9 to TRBJ1-2; the match to TRBD1 covers 7 bases. After removal of 5 bases from V and 6 bases from J, the junction contained 6 bases not matched to a gene. The CDR3 totals 13 residues. Germline assignment: CDR1 SEHNR and CDR2 FQNEAQ (reference sequence). CDR3 sequence reads: CASSHTGEDGYTF. The CDR3 DNA is TGTGCCAGCAGCCATACAGGGGAAGATGGCTACACCTTC.

The sample holds a few counts of this clone. V and J are TRBV30 and TRBJ1-1; TRBD1 agrees at 7 bases. Germline V gene data show CDR1 as GTSNPN and CDR2 as SVGIG (reference sequence). The CDR3 is 13 amino acids. Trimming cost V 5 bases and J 4 bases; bases outside gene matches: 7. This CDR3 is CAWDQRQGTEAFF. In DNA form, the CDR3 reads TGTGCCTGGGACCAGAGACAGGGCACTGAAGCTTTCTTT.

The chain is built from TRBV4-2 and TRBJ2-1; TRBD2 aligns across 7 bases. The CDR3 length is 15 residues. Germline CDR1 is LGHNA and CDR2 is YNFKEQ. The J segment lost 4 bases and the V segment lost 1 base, leaving 4 bases of the junction unmatched. The CDR3 loop is CASSQGLARYNEQFF. CDR3 DNA: TGTGCCAGCAGCCAAGGACTAGCTCGTTACAATGAGCAGTTCTTC.

This clone has just a few counts. The chain joins TRBV29-1 to TRBJ1-2; D not certain. Per the germline V gene, CDR1 is SQVTM and CDR2 is ANQGSEA. V lost 3 bases, J lost 7 bases, and 15 bases lay in between. The CDR3 has 13 amino acids. The CDR3 loop reads CSVDPTAESGYTF. The CDR3, as DNA: TGCAGCGTTGATCCTACAGCAGAGAGTGGCTACACCTTC.

Only a few counts were recorded for this clone. This rearrangement joins TRBV5-1 to TRBJ2-2, with D tentatively TRBD2 (6 bases). V was clipped by 4 bases and J by 3 bases, with 19 bases between them. The CDR3 is 17 residues long. Germline values: CDR1 SGHRS, CDR2 YFSETQ. The CDR3 protein is CASSTGLPVTDTGELFF. The CDR3 DNA reads as TGCGCCAGCAGCACCGGACTACCTGTTACCGACACCGGGGAGCTGTTTTTT.

In its sample, this clone was seen a few times. The chain carries TRBV5-4 and TRBJ2-7, with TRBD1 matching over 9 bases. J was trimmed by 4 bases and V by 0 bases; bases with no gene match: 2. Per germline, CDR1 SGHNT and CDR2 YYREEE (reference sequence). This CDR3 contains 14 residues. In DNA, the CDR3 is TGTGCCAGCAGCTTGGGGACAGGGGAATACGAGCAGTACTTC. Translating gives CASSLGTGEYEQYF.

This clone was detected a few times. V is TRBV29-1 and J is TRBJ1-5; 9 bases align to TRBD1. CDR1 SQVTM and CDR2 ANQGSEA come from the germline V gene. The CDR3 has 12 amino acids. Trimming cost V 8 bases and J 5 bases; bases outside gene matches: 4. CDR3 loop: CSFGDRDQPQHF. CDR3 sequence (DNA): TGCAGCTTTGGGGACAGGGATCAGCCCCAGCATTTT.

V gene TRBV30 combines with J gene TRBJ1-2; D might be TRBD1 (6 bases). The germline V gene has CDR1 GTSNPN and CDR2 SVGIG (reference sequence). The CDR3 runs to 14 residues. V lost 5 bases, J lost 2 bases, and 15 bases lay in between. CDR3 bases: TGTGCCTGGGACAGAACAGGGCGGAACTATGGCTACACCTTC. Amino acids: CAWDRTGRNYGYTF.

This clone was observed a handful of times. The J gene is TRBJ2-3, the V gene TRBV29-1; the D gene is possibly TRBD2 (6 bases). Germline V CDR1 and CDR2: SQVTM, ANQGSEA. Trimming took off 7 bases at V and 6 bases at J, with 14 bases between the two ends. This CDR3 comprises 12 residues. CDR3 nucleotide sequence: TGCAGCGGAAGCAGGGACTTTGATACGCAGTATTTT. Its protein product is CSGSRDFDTQYF.

This clone was seen only a few times. This chain links TRBV27 with TRBJ2-7; 12 nucleotides align to TRBD2. J lost 3 bases, V lost 5 bases, and 5 bases had no gene match. CDR1 MNHEY and CDR2 SMNVEV come from the germline V gene (reference sequence). The CDR3 sequence is 15 residues long. The CDR3 coding sequence is TGTGCCAGCAGTGCCCTAGCGGGAGGGCTCTACGAGCAGTACTTC. Its protein is CASSALAGGLYEQYF.

This clone has a handful of counts. This sequence joins TRBV30 and TRBJ2-7, with D possibly being TRBD2 (5 bases). The V gene lost 5 bases and the J gene lost 7 bases, with 12 bases spanning the gap. Germline assignment: CDR1 GTSNPN and CDR2 SVGIG (reference sequence). The CDR3 totals 11 residues. For the CDR3, the DNA is TGTGCCTGGTCCGGGGTAGCGGAGCAGTACTTC. Its translation: CAWSGVAEQYF.

This clone was counted a few times. Here the CDR3 reads CASSLGAGGWVDTQYF. Here the CDR3 DNA reads TGTGCCAGCAGTTTGGGTGCAGGGGGCTGGGTAGATACGCAGTATTTT. The chain has TRBV27 and TRBJ2-3, with TRBD1 matching over 8 bases. Germline trimming cut 3 bases from V and 5 bases from J; bases unmatched to any gene: 10. There are 16 residues in the CDR3. Germline CDR1 MNHEY, CDR2 SMNVEV (reference sequence).

The genes are TRBV5-1 and TRBJ2-2; D not certain. The ends were cut back, 0 bases at V and 4 bases at J, with 13 bases in the middle. CDR1 and CDR2 (germline): SGHRS, YFSETQ. The CDR3 contains 16 residues. CDR3 sequence (DNA): TGCGCCAGCAGCTTGGGCCGGGTATCGGGCACCGGGGAGCTGTTTTTT. Its protein is CASSLGRVSGTGELFF.

V usage is TRBV30 and J usage is TRBJ2-3, with 9 nucleotides matching TRBD2. CDR1 and CDR2 from the germline V gene are GTSNPN and SVGIG (reference sequence). The CDR3 extends over 14 amino acids. The junction had 2 bases not matched to a gene; V was cut back by 4 bases and J by 0 bases. The CDR3 loop reads CAWNSGRSTDTQYF. CDR3 nucleotides: TGTGCCTGGAATAGCGGGAGAAGCACAGATACGCAGTATTTT.

The chain couples TRBV29-1 to TRBJ1-3; weak D call: TRBD1 (6 bases). This CDR3 has 14 residues. The germline V gene encodes CDR1 SQVTM and CDR2 ANQGSEA. Trimming took 7 bases from V and 0 from J, leaving 13 bases between them. DNA for the CDR3: TGCAGCGCCACCGGACAGTCCTCTGGAAACACCATATATTTT. Residues: CSATGQSSGNTIYF.

V gene TRBV30 combines with J gene TRBJ1-1; possible D gene TRBD1, 6 bases. The CDR3 is made up of 12 amino acids. Germline values: CDR1 GTSNPN, CDR2 SVGIG (reference sequence). V was shortened by 5 bases and J by 1 base, with 8 bases between the two germline ends. CDR3 protein: CAWEGENTEAFF. CDR3 bases: TGTGCCTGGGAGGGGGAGAACACTGAAGCTTTCTTT.

There are a few counts of this clone. The chain joins TRBV25-1 to TRBJ2-5; 9 bases map to TRBD2. The CDR3 covers 14 residues. Trimming at V came to 1 base and at J to 11 bases, leaving 8 bases not matched to a gene. Germline CDR1 and CDR2: MGHDK and SYGVNS. The CDR3 protein is CASSELREGREQYF. Written as DNA, the CDR3 is TGTGCCAGCAGTGAATTGCGGGAGGGTCGGGAGCAGTACTTC.

The chain uses TRBV7-9 and TRBJ2-1; 8 bases fit TRBD2. The germline V gene has CDR1 SEHNR and CDR2 FQNEAQ (reference sequence). V gave up 1 base and J gave up 4 bases; unmatched junction bases: 3. The length of the CDR3 is 15 residues. The DNA for the CDR3 is TGTGCCAGCAGCTTAGATCCTAGCGGGTACAATGAGCAGTTCTTC. As protein: CASSLDPSGYNEQFF.

This clone was observed a single time. The V gene is TRBV12-5, the J gene TRBJ1-1; possible D gene TRBD1, 6 bases. Looked up from germline, CDR1 is LGHNT and CDR2 is FRNRAP. This CDR3 comprises 14 residues. V gave up 5 bases and J gave up 4 bases, with 14 bases separating them. As DNA, the CDR3 is TGTGCTAGTGGTGCCGGTACAGGGCCCACTGAAGCTTTCTTT. Translation: CASGAGTGPTEAFF. Filled out from reference TRBV12-5 and TRBJ1-1, the complete variable domain reads DARVTQTPRHKVTEMGQEVTMRCQPILGHNTVFWYRQTMMQGLELLAYFRNRAPLDDSGMPKDRFSAEMPDATLATLKIQPSEPRDSAVYFCASGAGTGPTEAFFGQGTRLTVV.

The chain couples TRBV5-1 to TRBJ2-5; D is perhaps TRBD2 (5 bases). CDR1 and CDR2 (germline): SGHRS, YFSETQ. CDR3 length: 15 residues. The V and J ends lost 0 bases and 5 bases respectively, with 14 bases between them. In DNA, the CDR3 is TGCGCCAGCAGCTTGGCGCCTCAGACGGGGGAGACCCAGTACTTC. Translated: CASSLAPQTGETQYF.

This chain connects TRBV4-2 to TRBJ2-1, with a tentative D call TRBD2 (6 bases). V lost 0 bases, J lost 9 bases, and 18 bases lay in between. The germline V gene encodes CDR1 LGHNA and CDR2 YNFKEQ. The CDR3 contains 16 residues. The CDR3 protein is CASSQDLPGTGGEQFF. Written as DNA, the CDR3 is TGTGCCAGCAGCCAAGATTTACCGGGAACCGGGGGTGAGCAGTTCTTC.

The CDR3 DNA follows: TGCAGCGTTGGAGACCTGGACAACTTGAACACTGAAGCTTTCTTT. Protein product: CSVGDLDNLNTEAFF. The genes are TRBV29-1 and TRBJ1-1, with TRBD1 as a possible D gene (5 bases). The germline V gene encodes CDR1 SQVTM and CDR2 ANQGSEA. V gave up 4 bases and J gave up 0 bases, with 15 bases separating them. The CDR3 is 15 residues long.

This clone was seen a handful of times. This sequence joins TRBV2 and TRBJ1-5; D unresolved. The V gene lost 6 bases and the J gene lost 7 bases, with 13 bases spanning the gap. This CDR3 has 13 residues. The germline CDR1 and CDR2 sequences are SNHLY and FYNNEI. The CDR3 DNA reads TGTGCCAGCAGATCAGGCGGAGGACAGCCCCAGCATTTT. Translated: CASRSGGGQPQHF.

In this sample, this clone turned up a few times. This sequence joins TRBV6-1 and TRBJ1-2; maybe TRBD1 (5 bases). V lost 7 bases and J lost 4, with 13 bases in between. This CDR3 has 13 amino acids. Germline V CDR1 and CDR2: MNHNS, SASEGT. As DNA, the CDR3 is TGTGCCAGCACTGACTGGGACTTCTATGGCTACACCTTC. Translated: CASTDWDFYGYTF.